The TCR beta chain described here comes from a study of vaccination effects on CD4 cells after COVID-19. In the study overall: Vaccination of participants consisted of two doses of either the BNT162b2 or mRNA-1273 vaccine. General observations from the study: Marked clonal contraction was seen late after vaccination (in both infection- and vaccine-induced clones).

Before any sequencing was done, the ViraFEST assay used viral peptide pools to expand antigen-specific CD4+ T cells. Following a 10-day culture, CD4+ T cells were purified. Among the vaccine recipients, none had a prior SARS-CoV-2 infection, and nucleocapsid antibodies were negative. Cultures received IL-2 medium that replaced half the medium on days 3 and 7. Regarding this clone: Antigen unknown.

CDR1 MNHEY and CDR2 SVGAGI come from the germline V gene. The CDR3 sequence is 15 residues long. With V trimmed by 6 bases and J by 7 bases, 6 bases remained unmatched. Sequenced by immunoSEQ multiplex PCR; TCRdb stores in-frame clones only, minus some. Among about 20,000 clones, around three quarters were seen once, and the ten largest hold about 8.9%. The sequencing used CD4+ T cells from PBMCs cultured with HCoV-NL63 spike peptides, collected before COVID-19 vaccination. This sequence originates from a human donor who received a COVID-19 vaccine. The genes are TRBV6-5 and TRBJ1-6, with 10 bases identical to TRBD1. The CDR3 spells CASRRRQGANSPLHF. The CDR3 DNA reads TGTGCCAGCAGAAGAAGACAGGGGGCAAATTCACCCCTCCACTTT.